This TCR beta chain was sequenced in a study of PD-L1 blockade in urothelial cancer. The V end lost 0 bases, the J end lost 5 bases, and 7 bases lay between the germline ends. The CDR3 sequence is 13 residues long. Germline V gene lookup returns CDR1 SGHAT and CDR2 FQNNGV. This table comes from immunoSEQ multiplex PCR, and its TCRdb copy is limited to in-frame clones, with some not included. The sample comprises tens of thousands of clones, roughly 88% of which are singletons, and around 30% rests with the top ten. V and J are TRBV11-2 and TRBJ2-5; maybe TRBD1 (5 bases). The receptor was isolated from a man aged 55 to 70 with urothelial cancer. The sample was PBMCs, taken around atezolizumab (anti-PD-L1) treatment. The chain's CDR3 is CASSLDRAETQYF. In DNA form, the CDR3 reads TGTGCCAGCAGCTTAGACAGGGCTGAGACCCAGTACTTC.